This is a list of T cell receptor beta chains from one sample in a study of shared clonotypes between healthy human individuals. Here immunoSEQ multiplex PCR was the method, and the copy in TCRdb shows in-frame clones only, minus some. This sample has about 870,000 clones; nearly 95% occur once, and the top ten carry less than 25%. Sequencing was carried out using naive CD8+ T cells sorted from blood. Source of these receptors: a man aged 30 to 39 in good health. The CDR3 runs from the conserved cysteine through the conserved F or W. The size entry is marked missing in some rows and otherwise reads once, few, many or a size class.

clone size	J gene	V gene	CDR3 protein
NA	TRBJ1-5	TRBV4-1	CASSQEGQGSNQPQHF
NA	TRBJ2-1	TRBV28	CASTWREDDNEQFF
NA	TRBJ2-2	TRBV15	CATSNGLNTGELFF
NA	TRBJ2-2	TRBV4-3	CASSQGTGIAGELFF
NA	TRBJ2-3	TRBV7-8	CASSLFPVDREIMGTDTQYF
NA	TRBJ1-1	TRBV5-4	CASSLAGAGREAFF
NA	TRBJ2-1	TRBV19	CASSIDLAGSYNEQFF
NA	TRBJ2-7	TRBV11-2	CASSPVQGVASYEQYF
NA	TRBJ1-5	TRBV28	CASSPGQRKQPQHF
once	TRBJ2-1	TRBV9	CASSVGQSSYNEQFF
NA	TRBJ2-1	TRBV7-9	CASSPSTAFDEQFF
NA	TRBJ1-2	TRBV27	CASRTGTGDYGYTF
NA	TRBJ2-7	TRBV5-6	CASSLGMKGYEQYF
NA	TRBJ2-7	TRBV9	CASSVTLAGGDDEQYF
once	TRBJ1-2	TRBV9	CASSQNVRGQVEGYTF
NA	TRBJ2-2	TRBV7-9	CASSTGREGYTGELFF
NA	TRBJ1-2	TRBV4-1	CASSVNREVLTGYTF
NA	TRBJ2-7	TRBV30	CAWSTAIGLAYEQYF
NA	TRBJ1-1	TRBV18	CASSPGEGFRIYTEAFF
once	TRBJ2-7	TRBV7-9	CASSLGGGGKYGEQYF
NA	TRBJ2-2	TRBV6-6	CASSPRDGGTGELFF
NA	TRBJ2-1	TRBV4-2	CASSLGYARSGNEQFF
NA	TRBJ1-2	TRBV7-3	CASSVLPGDGYTF
NA	TRBJ1-1	TRBV10-3	CAIGVSRDTEAFF
NA	TRBJ2-1	TRBV16	CASSQTQGSYNEQFF
once	TRBJ2-1	TRBV6-6	CASSLGQEQFF
NA	TRBJ2-2	TRBV6-5	CASSFGGSTGELFF
NA	TRBJ2-7	TRBV7-9	CASSHTVDGGHYEQYF
NA	TRBJ1-1	TRBV9	CASSDSQQNTEAFF
NA	TRBJ1-1	TRBV2	CAGSERIQGLPEAFF
NA	TRBJ2-1	TRBV27	CASSTTGKNEQFF
once	TRBJ2-3	TRBV6-1	CASSELVLSSTDTQYF
NA	TRBJ2-7	TRBV7-9	CASSGSPNNYEQYF
NA	TRBJ2-2	TRBV9	CASGAPGQGANTGELFF
once	TRBJ2-1	TRBV7-9	CASSSGTSAYNEQFF
NA	TRBJ2-3	TRBV19	CASSLQAFSTDTQYF
NA	TRBJ2-7	TRBV5-4	CASSSEGLGYEQYF